Given below is one T cell receptor beta chain in context. This specimen belongs to a study of blood T cell repertoires in COVID-19. Original processing methods: By means of reference gene primer amplification, nucleated cell counts were estimated. Only in-frame clones appear in the TCRdb table, and some are missing; sequencing was by immunoSEQ multiplex PCR. Clonal size and the V and J genes are those of that table, whereas D and trimming came from the DNA. The sample has roughly 380,000 clones, more than 70% seen once; the top ten hold under 5%. The germline CDR1 and CDR2 sequences are SGHTS and YDEGEE. Trimming at V came to 7 bases and at J to 6 bases, leaving 7 bases not matched to a gene. This CDR3 comprises 14 residues.

J is TRBJ2-2 and V is TRBV5-8, with 9 bases aligning to TRBD1. Source material: peripheral blood. The receptor was derived from an older woman with COVID-19, enrolled during active disease. The CDR3 here is CASPPGTGPGELFF. CDR3 in DNA: TGTGCCAGCCCGCCCGGGACAGGGCCCGGGGAGCTGTTTTTT.